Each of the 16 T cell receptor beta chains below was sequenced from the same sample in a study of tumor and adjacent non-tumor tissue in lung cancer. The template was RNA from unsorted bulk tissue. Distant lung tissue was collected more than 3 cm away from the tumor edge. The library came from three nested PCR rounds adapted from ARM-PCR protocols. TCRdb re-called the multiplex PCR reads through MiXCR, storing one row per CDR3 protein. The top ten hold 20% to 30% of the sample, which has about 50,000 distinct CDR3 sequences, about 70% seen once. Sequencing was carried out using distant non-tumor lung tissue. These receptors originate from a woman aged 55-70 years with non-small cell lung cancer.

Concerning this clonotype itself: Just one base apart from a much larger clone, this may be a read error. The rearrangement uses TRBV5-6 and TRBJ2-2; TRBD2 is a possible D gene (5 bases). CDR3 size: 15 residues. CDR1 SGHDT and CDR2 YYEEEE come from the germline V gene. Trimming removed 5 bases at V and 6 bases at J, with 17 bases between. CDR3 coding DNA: TGTGCCAGCAGGGGATACGGGAAAGACGCCGGGGAGCTGTTTTTT. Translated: CASRGYGKDAGELFF.

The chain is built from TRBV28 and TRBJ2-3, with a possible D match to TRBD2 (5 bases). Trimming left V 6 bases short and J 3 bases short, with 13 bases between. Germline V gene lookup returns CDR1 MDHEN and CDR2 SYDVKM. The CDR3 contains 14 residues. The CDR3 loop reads CASRPGTITDTQYF. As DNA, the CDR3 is TGTGCCAGCAGGCCGGGAACTATTACAGATACGCAGTATTTT.

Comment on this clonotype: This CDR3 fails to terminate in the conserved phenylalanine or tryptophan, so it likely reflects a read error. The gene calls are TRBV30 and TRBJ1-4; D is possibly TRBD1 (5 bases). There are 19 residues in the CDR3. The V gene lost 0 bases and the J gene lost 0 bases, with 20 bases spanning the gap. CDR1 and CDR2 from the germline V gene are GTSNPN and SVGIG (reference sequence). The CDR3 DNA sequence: TGTGCCTGGAGTGTATATCTCGGGACCGCCGATGCAACTAATGAAAAACTGTTTCTT. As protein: CAWSVYLGTADATNEKLFL.

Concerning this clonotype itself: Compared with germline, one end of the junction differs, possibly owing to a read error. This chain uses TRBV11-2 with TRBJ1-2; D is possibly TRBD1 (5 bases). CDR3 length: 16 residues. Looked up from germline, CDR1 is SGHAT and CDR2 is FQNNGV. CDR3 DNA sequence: TGTGCCAGCAGCCCATACACGTCGGACATGAGCTATGGCTACATCTTC. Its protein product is CASSPYTSDMSYGYIF. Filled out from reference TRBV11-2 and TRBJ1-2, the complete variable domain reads EAGVAQSPRYKIIEKRQSVAFWCNPISGHATLYWYQQILGQGPKLLIQFQNNGVVDDSQLPKDRFSAERLKGVDSTLKIQPAKLEDSAVYLCASSPYTSDMSYGYIFGSGTRLTVV.

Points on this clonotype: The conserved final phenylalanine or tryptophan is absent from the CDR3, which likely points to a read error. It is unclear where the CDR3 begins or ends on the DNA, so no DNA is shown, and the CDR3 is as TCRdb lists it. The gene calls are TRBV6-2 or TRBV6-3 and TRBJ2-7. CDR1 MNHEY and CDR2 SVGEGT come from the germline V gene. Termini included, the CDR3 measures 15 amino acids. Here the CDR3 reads CASSYSDRSTYEQYI.

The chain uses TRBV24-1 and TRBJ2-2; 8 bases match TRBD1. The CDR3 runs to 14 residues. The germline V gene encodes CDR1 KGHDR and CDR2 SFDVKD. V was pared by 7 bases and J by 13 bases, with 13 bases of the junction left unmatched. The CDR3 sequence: CATSRGQNTEGLFF. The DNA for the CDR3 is TGTGCCACCAGCAGGGGGCAGAACACCGAGGGGCTGTTTTTT.

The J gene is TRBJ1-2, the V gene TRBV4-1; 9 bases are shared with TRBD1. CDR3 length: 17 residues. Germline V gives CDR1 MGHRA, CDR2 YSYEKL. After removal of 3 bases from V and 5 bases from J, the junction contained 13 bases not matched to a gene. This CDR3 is CASSHESRTGACYGYTF. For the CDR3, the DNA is TGCGCCAGCAGCCACGAATCCAGGACAGGGGCCTGTTATGGCTACACCTTC.

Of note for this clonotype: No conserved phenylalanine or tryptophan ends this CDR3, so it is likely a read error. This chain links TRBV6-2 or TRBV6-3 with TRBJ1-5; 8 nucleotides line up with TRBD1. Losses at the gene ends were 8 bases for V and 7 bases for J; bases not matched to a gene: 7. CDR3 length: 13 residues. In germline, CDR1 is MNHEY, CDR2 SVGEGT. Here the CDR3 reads CASSPGGYQPQHS. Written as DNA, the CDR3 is TGTGCCAGCTCTCCAGGGGGCTACCAGCCCCAGCATTCT.

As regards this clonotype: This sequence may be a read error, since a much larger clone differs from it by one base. Here the CDR3 reads CASSLHQGNRELFF. The CDR3 DNA is TGTGCCAGCAGCTTACATCAGGGTAACAGGGAGCTGTTTTTT. V usage is TRBV7-9 and J usage is TRBJ2-2; D may be TRBD1 (5 bases). The CDR3 consists of 14 residues. V was pared by 2 bases and J by 9 bases, with 13 bases between. CDR1 and CDR2 from the germline V gene are SEHNR and FQNEAQ (reference sequence).

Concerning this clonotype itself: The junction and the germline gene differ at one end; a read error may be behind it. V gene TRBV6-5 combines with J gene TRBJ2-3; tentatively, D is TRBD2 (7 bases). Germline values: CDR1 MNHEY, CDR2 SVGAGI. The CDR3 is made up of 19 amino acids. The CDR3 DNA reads TGTGCCAGAAGTTACACGGGTTCTAGGGGGGGCTCTAGCACAGATACGCAGTATTTT. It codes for CARSYTGSRGGSSTDTQYF.

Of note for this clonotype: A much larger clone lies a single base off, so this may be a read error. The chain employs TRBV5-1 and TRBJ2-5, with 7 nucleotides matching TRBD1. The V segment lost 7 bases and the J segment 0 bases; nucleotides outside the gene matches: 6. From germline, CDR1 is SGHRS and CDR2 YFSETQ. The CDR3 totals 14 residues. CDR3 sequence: CASCIDRDQETQYF. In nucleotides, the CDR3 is TGCGCCAGCTGCATTGACAGGGACCAAGAGACCCAGTACTTC.

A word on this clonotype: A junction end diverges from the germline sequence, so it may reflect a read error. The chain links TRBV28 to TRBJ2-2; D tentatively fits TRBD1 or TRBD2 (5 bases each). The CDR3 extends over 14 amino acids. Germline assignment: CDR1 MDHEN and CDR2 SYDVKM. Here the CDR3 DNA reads TGTGCCAGCAGCCTATGGGACCTCACCGGGGAGCTATTTTTT. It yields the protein CASSLWDLTGELFF.

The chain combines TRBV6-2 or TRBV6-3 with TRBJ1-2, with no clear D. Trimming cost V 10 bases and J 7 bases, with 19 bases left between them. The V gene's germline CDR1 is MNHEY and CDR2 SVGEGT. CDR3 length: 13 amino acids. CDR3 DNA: TGTGCCATCAGAATGGCGAACCTCTTTGGCTACACCTTC. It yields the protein CAIRMANLFGYTF.

The CDR3 reads CASSPNLDLVTDTQYF. The CDR3 coding sequence is TGTGCCAGCTCACCAAATTTGGACCTAGTCACAGATACGCAGTATTTT. The rearrangement links TRBV18 to TRBJ2-3; D is unclear. Trimming removed 2 bases from V and 2 bases from J, with 14 bases in between. Germline V gene data show CDR1 as KGHSH and CDR2 as LQKENI. The CDR3 spans 16 residues.

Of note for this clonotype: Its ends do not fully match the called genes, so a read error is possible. The CDR3 nucleotides read TGCAGTGTTAGAGGGACAGGAGACACCAGGGAGCTGTTTTTT. This encodes CSVRGTGDTRELFF. The chain joins TRBV20-1 to TRBJ2-2; 8 bases match TRBD1. This CDR3 is built from 14 residues. Germline loops: CDR1 DFQATT, CDR2 SNEGSKA (reference sequence).

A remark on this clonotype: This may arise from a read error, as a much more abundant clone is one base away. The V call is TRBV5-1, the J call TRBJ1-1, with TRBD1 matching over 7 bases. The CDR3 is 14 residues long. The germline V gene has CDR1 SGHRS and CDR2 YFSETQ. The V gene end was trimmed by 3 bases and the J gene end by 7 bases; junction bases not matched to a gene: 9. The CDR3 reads CASSSLRQGFEAFF. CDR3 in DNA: TGCGCCAGCAGCTCCCTCAGACAGGGATTTGAAGCTTTCTTT.